This T cell receptor beta chain stems from a study of response to subunit inactivated influenza vaccine. TCRdb used MiXCR to reprocess the RT-PCR reads, holding one entry per CDR3 protein. The table lists 650,000 to 850,000 distinct CDR3 sequences, 14% of them singletons. Regarding the study as a whole: After each seasonal influenza vaccination, few new T cells are recruited, the authors suggested.

V lost 4 bases and J lost 7; bases outside the gene matches: 12. Germline CDR1 MGHRA, CDR2 YSYEKL. The CDR3 has 16 amino acids. This clonotype was counted only a few times. What it binds is unknown. This rearrangement joins TRBV4-1 to TRBJ2-1; TRBD2 agrees at 8 bases. This receptor was taken from a man in his fifties or sixties who received an inactivated influenza vaccine. Source: PBMCs from blood, taken approximately 15 days before vaccination. The CDR3: CASSLGGTSEVNEQFF. The CDR3 region has the DNA TGCGCCAGCAGCCTAGGAGGGACTAGTGAGGTGAATGAGCAGTTCTTC.